This T cell receptor beta chain came from a study of blood T cell repertoires in COVID-19. Study at large: Sites across the United States, Italy and Spain contributed samples from acute and convalescent COVID-19. The analysed material was cDNA or gDNA that came from T cells, B-cell-depleted T cells, or PBMCs.

Looked up from germline, CDR1 is ENHRY and CDR2 is SYGVKD. The CDR3 runs to 12 residues. V lost 6 bases to trimming and J lost 5 bases, with 5 bases between them. Per the original methods: How many nucleated cells were present was estimated from reference gene primer amplification. Only in-frame clones appear in the TCRdb table, and some are missing; sequencing was by immunoSEQ multiplex PCR. V, J and clone size derive from that table, while D and trimming were established from the DNA sequence. Of about 180,000 clones in the sample, 75% to 85% were seen once. The chain is built from TRBV10-3 and TRBJ1-6; D gene uncertain. The material sequenced was peripheral blood. The sequence was collected from a human donor in a cohort sampled during active COVID-19. CDR3 region: CAISRDNSPLHF. The CDR3 DNA reads TGTGCCATCAGCCGAGATAATTCACCCCTCCACTTT.